These 30 T cell receptor beta chains originate from one sample sequenced in a study of cytomegalovirus exposure and HLA in healthy donors. 60 Vbeta and 13 Jbeta primers were used in PCR. Measured with immunoSEQ multiplex PCR; TCRdb has only the in-frame clones, and not every one. Of approximately 110,000 clones listed, 75% to 85% are singletons. Sequencing was performed on PBMCs. These TCRs come from a man in his fifties in good health and CMV-seronegative.

V and J are TRBV7-2 and TRBJ1-4; 9 nucleotides agree with TRBD1. The junction had 7 bases not matched to a gene; V was cut back by 6 bases and J by 8 bases. The germline gives CDR1 SGHTA, CDR2 FQGNSA. The CDR3 spans 14 residues. Here the CDR3 reads CASSSDRGGEKLFF. In DNA form, the CDR3 reads TGTGCCAGCAGTTCCGACAGGGGGGGCGAAAAACTGTTTTTT.

The chain joins TRBV7-2 to TRBJ2-3; 7 nucleotides match TRBD2. The CDR3 consists of 15 residues. The V segment lost 1 base and the J segment 4 bases; nucleotides outside the gene matches: 5. Germline values: CDR1 SGHTA, CDR2 FQGNSA. CDR3 sequence (DNA): TGTGCCAGCAGCTTAGTACCTAGCGGACCAGATACGCAGTATTTT. Amino acid sequence: CASSLVPSGPDTQYF.

This clone was picked up one time. V usage is TRBV7-2 and J usage is TRBJ2-1; perhaps TRBD1 as D (6 bases). CDR3 size: 15 residues. V was pared by 1 base and J by 4 bases, with 11 bases between. Germline assignment: CDR1 SGHTA and CDR2 FQGNSA. Written as DNA, the CDR3 is TGTGCCAGCAGCTTAGTAGGCCAGGGGTACAATGAGCAGTTCTTC. Residues: CASSLVGQGYNEQFF.

This chain links TRBV6-5 with TRBJ2-3, with TRBD1 matching 9 bases. V gave up 11 bases and J gave up 5 bases; unmatched junction bases: 11. This CDR3 contains 14 residues. Germline loops: CDR1 MNHEY, CDR2 SVGAGI. The CDR3 nucleotides are TGTGCCGGAAGCCGGGACAGGGAAGGAGATACGCAGTATTTT. This translates into CAGSRDREGDTQYF.

V is TRBV6-1 and J is TRBJ2-2; no definite D call. The ends were cut back, 7 bases at V and 1 base at J, with 10 bases in the middle. The CDR3 extends over 14 amino acids. Germline V gives CDR1 MNHNS, CDR2 SASEGT. Here the CDR3 DNA reads TGTGCCAGCATCGAGTCTCTGAACACCGGGGAGCTGTTTTTT. Its translation: CASIESLNTGELFF.

V and J are TRBV5-5 and TRBJ2-1, with TRBD2 matching over 10 bases. The trim removed 2 bases at V and 3 bases at J, leaving 11 bases unmatched. Per the germline V gene, CDR1 is SGHKS and CDR2 is YYEKEE (reference sequence). The length of the CDR3 is 18 residues. The CDR3 reads CASSLTWTSGIIYNEQFF. CDR3 coding DNA: TGTGCCAGCAGCTTAACCTGGACTAGCGGCATAATCTACAATGAGCAGTTCTTC.

This chain joins TRBV4-3 and TRBJ2-3; tentative D call: TRBD2 (6 bases). V was clipped by 4 bases and J by 0 bases, with 14 bases between them. CDR1 and CDR2 from the germline V gene are LGHNA and YSLEER. The CDR3 sequence is 16 residues long. The CDR3 nucleotides read TGCGCCAGCAGCCCAAGGGGTCTAGCGAGCACAGATACGCAGTATTTT. Residues: CASSPRGLASTDTQYF.

This clone was observed a few times. The CDR3 nucleotides read TGTGCCAGCAGCCCCGGGACAGGGAGCTCCTACGAGCAGTACGTC. The encoded protein is CASSPGTGSSYEQYV. The genes are TRBV7-2 and TRBJ2-7; 9 nucleotides agree with TRBD1. Germline loops: CDR1 SGHTA, CDR2 FQGNSA. V trimming: 5 bases; J trimming: 0 bases; junction bases outside the gene matches: 5. The CDR3 sequence is 15 residues long.

V is TRBV19 and J is TRBJ2-5, with 8 bases that match TRBD2. Looked up from germline, CDR1 is LNHDA and CDR2 is SQIVND (reference sequence). After removal of 5 bases from V and 4 bases from J, the junction contained 6 bases not matched to a gene. This CDR3 contains 14 residues. CDR3 sequence (DNA): TGTGCCAGTAGTTCTGGCGGGGGGACAGAGACCCAGTACTTC. Protein: CASSSGGGTETQYF.

This clone appeared once. The chain links TRBV5-1 to TRBJ2-3, with TRBD2 matching over 9 bases. CDR3 length equals 14 residues. With V trimmed by 5 bases and J by 4 bases, 5 bases remained unmatched. The germline gives CDR1 SGHRS, CDR2 YFSETQ. The CDR3 protein is CASSAGGRADTQYF. DNA for the CDR3: TGCGCCAGCAGTGCGGGGGGGCGGGCAGATACGCAGTATTTT.

The rearrangement uses TRBV6-5 and TRBJ1-1; 7 bases fit TRBD1. Germline CDR1 MNHEY, CDR2 SVGAGI. The CDR3 is 13 amino acids. Trimming took 6 bases from V and 5 from J; bases not matched to a gene: 6. CDR3 nucleotides: TGTGCCAGCAGCCGTACAGGGGATACTGAAGCTTTCTTT. Protein product: CASSRTGDTEAFF.

This clone was seen a few times. This chain uses TRBV5-1 with TRBJ1-1; no clear D gene. Germline loops: CDR1 SGHRS, CDR2 YFSETQ. The CDR3 spans 14 residues. Trimming removed 1 base at V and 3 bases at J, with 10 bases between. The CDR3: CASSLRGWDTEAFF. The CDR3 nucleotides are TGCGCCAGCAGCTTGCGCGGGTGGGACACTGAAGCTTTCTTT.

The V call is TRBV6-5, the J call TRBJ2-3, with 9 bases matching TRBD2. The J segment lost 4 bases and the V segment lost 0 bases, leaving 5 bases of the junction unmatched. Germline V gene sequence: CDR1 MNHEY, CDR2 SVGAGI. The CDR3 loop spans 16 amino acids. The CDR3 sequence is CASSYSRGGAADTQYF. CDR3 nucleotides: TGTGCCAGCAGTTACTCGCGCGGGGGGGCAGCAGATACGCAGTATTTT.

The rearrangement uses TRBV5-4 and TRBJ1-1; D not certain. The V gene lost 0 bases and the J gene lost 0 bases, with 15 bases spanning the gap. From germline, CDR1 is SGHNT and CDR2 YYREEE (reference sequence). The length of the CDR3 is 17 residues. CDR3 sequence: CASSLGRGSNMNTEAFF. The CDR3 DNA follows: TGTGCCAGCAGCTTGGGAAGAGGGTCCAACATGAACACTGAAGCTTTCTTT.

To note about this clone: The junction differs from germline at one of its ends, possibly a read error. The V call is TRBV11-1, the J call TRBJ1-6, with 8 bases aligning to TRBD1. The CDR3 is 12 residues long. CDR1 and CDR2 (germline): SGHAT, FQDESV (reference sequence). The chain's CDR3 is CAGSPDREFLHF. Written as DNA, the CDR3 is TGTGCCGGCAGCCCGGACAGGGAGTTCCTCCACTTT.

J is TRBJ1-6 and V is TRBV13, with TRBD1 as a possible D gene (6 bases). Looked up from germline, CDR1 is PRHDT and CDR2 is FYEKMQ (reference sequence). Trimming pared 2 bases from V and 9 bases from J, leaving 11 bases between. The CDR3 length is 14 residues. The CDR3 DNA sequence: TGTGCCAGCAGCTTATCGGGGGGCGGTTCACCCCTCCACTTT. Translating it yields CASSLSGGGSPLHF.

The chain couples TRBV5-6 to TRBJ1-1; D is unresolved. CDR1 SGHDT and CDR2 YYEEEE come from the germline V gene. Trimming removed 0 bases at V and 0 bases at J, with 12 bases between. The CDR3 length is 16 residues. The CDR3 loop is CASSLDQVAMNTEAFF. The CDR3 bases are TGTGCCAGCAGCTTGGATCAGGTCGCCATGAACACTGAAGCTTTCTTT.

This chain connects TRBV11-2 to TRBJ1-3; maybe TRBD1 (6 bases). V shed 4 bases and J shed 0 bases, with 13 bases lying between them. Germline CDR1 reads SGHAT; CDR2 reads FQNNGV. The CDR3 loop spans 16 amino acids. The chain's CDR3 is CASSSRYRDSGNTIYF. Written as DNA, the CDR3 is TGTGCCAGCAGCTCCCGATACAGGGACTCTGGAAACACCATATATTTT.

This clone was observed a handful of times. This chain joins TRBV4-2 and TRBJ1-1; possible D gene TRBD1, 5 bases. The germline gives CDR1 LGHNA, CDR2 YNFKEQ. This CDR3 has 14 amino acids. The V end was cut by 0 bases, the J end by 6 bases, with 11 bases between. Here the CDR3 DNA reads TGTGCCAGCAGCCAAGATCGGGGGTCCGCTGAAGCTTTCTTT. Translated, it gives CASSQDRGSAEAFF.

This clone was counted between two and nine times. V is TRBV4-1 and J is TRBJ1-6, with TRBD1 matching over 11 bases. V trimming: 6 bases; J trimming: 5 bases; junction bases outside the gene matches: 3. Germline V gene data show CDR1 as MGHRA and CDR2 as YSYEKL. The CDR3 runs to 15 residues. CDR3 nucleotides: TGCGCCAGCAGACTGGGACAGGGGGATAATTCACCCCTCCACTTT. Translated: CASRLGQGDNSPLHF.

The V gene is TRBV29-1, the J gene TRBJ2-1, with D possibly TRBD1 on 5 matching bases. With 5 bases removed from V and 0 bases from J, the gap between germline ends came to 14 bases. Germline lookup yields CDR1 SQVTM and CDR2 ANQGSEA. The CDR3 consists of 15 residues. For the CDR3, the DNA is TGCAGCGTTCGGACACCTTACCTCTCCTACAATGAGCAGTTCTTC. Its protein product is CSVRTPYLSYNEQFF.

The chain uses TRBV5-1 and TRBJ2-1, with 7 bases identical to TRBD1. Trimming took 0 bases from V and 9 from J; bases not matched to a gene: 3. Per the germline V gene, CDR1 is SGHRS and CDR2 is YFSETQ. The CDR3 contains 13 residues. The CDR3 reads CASSLGQGGEQFF. The CDR3 DNA follows: TGCGCCAGCAGCTTGGGACAGGGCGGTGAGCAGTTCTTC.

V and J are TRBV2 and TRBJ2-7; a weak D match, TRBD2 (5 bases). Germline-derived CDR1 and CDR2 are SNHLY and FYNNEI. V was pared by 8 bases and J by 3 bases, with 14 bases between. This CDR3 has 13 amino acids. This CDR3 reads CASGSDFNYEQYV. The CDR3 region has the DNA TGTGCCAGCGGATCGGACTTCAACTACGAGCAGTACGTC.

The rearrangement joins TRBV5-4 to TRBJ1-2; the match to TRBD1 covers 9 bases. Germline V gene data show CDR1 as SGHNT and CDR2 as YYREEE (reference sequence). With V trimmed by 4 bases and J by 7 bases, 5 bases remained unmatched. The CDR3 extends over 13 amino acids. Written as DNA, the CDR3 is TGTGCCAGCAGCACAAACAGGGGGCCTGGCTACACCTTC. Encoded protein: CASSTNRGPGYTF.

This clone turned up a few times. CDR3 nucleotides: TGCGCCAGCAGCCTCGAGCACGGGAATACTGAAGCTTTCTTT. As protein: CASSLEHGNTEAFF. The rearrangement joins TRBV5-1 to TRBJ1-1; D remains unclear. CDR1 and CDR2 (germline): SGHRS, YFSETQ. V was clipped by 4 bases and J by 5 bases, with 15 bases between them. This CDR3 has 14 residues.

This clone showed up just once. The chain recombines TRBV6-1 with TRBJ2-7, with TRBD1 matching 8 bases. Germline values: CDR1 MNHNS, CDR2 SASEGT. This CDR3 is 12 amino acids long. V gave up 4 bases and J gave up 5 bases; unmatched junction bases: 1. The CDR3: CASSGTGNEQYV. The CDR3 DNA sequence: TGTGCCAGCAGTGGGACAGGGAACGAGCAGTACGTC.

This clone was counted a few times. The genes are TRBV6-6 and TRBJ2-7; no clear D. The germline CDR1 and CDR2 sequences are MNHNY and SVGAGI (reference sequence). Trimming removed 5 bases from V and 5 bases from J, with 16 bases in between. CDR3 length: 14 residues. The CDR3: CASSETRPSNEQYV. The CDR3 DNA sequence: TGTGCCAGCAGTGAGACTCGACCCTCGAACGAGCAGTACGTC.

The gene calls are TRBV28 and TRBJ2-5; possibly TRBD2 for D (6 bases). The CDR3 sequence is 13 residues long. Germline assignment: CDR1 MDHEN and CDR2 SYDVKM. V shed 6 bases and J shed 4 bases, with 12 bases lying between them. CDR3 residues: CASSTGTPETQYF. CDR3 DNA: TGTGCCAGCAGCACGGGGACTCCAGAGACCCAGTACTTC.

The chain combines TRBV5-4 with TRBJ2-2; possibly TRBD2 for D (6 bases). V was trimmed by 2 bases and J by 0 bases, leaving 11 bases between them. The CDR3 runs to 16 residues. Per the germline V gene, CDR1 is SGHNT and CDR2 is YYREEE (reference sequence). As DNA, the CDR3 is TGTGCCAGCAGCTTCGAGCGGGCGACGAACACCGGGGAGCTGTTTTTT. Its translation is CASSFERATNTGELFF.

Only a few counts were recorded for this clone. This sequence joins TRBV28 and TRBJ1-5; D is unresolved. The CDR3 totals 14 residues. V lost 3 bases to trimming and J lost 6 bases, with 12 bases between them. Germline V gene lookup returns CDR1 MDHEN and CDR2 SYDVKM. The CDR3 spells CASSFGTISQPQHF. As DNA, the CDR3 is TGTGCCAGCAGTTTTGGTACTATCAGTCAGCCCCAGCATTTT.